The TCR beta chain under discussion was sequenced for a study of blood T cell repertoires in COVID-19. The data were produced by immunoSEQ multiplex PCR, yet TCRdb's version contains in-frame clones alone and is incomplete. Among fewer than 250,000 clones listed, more than 75% were seen once. This clone was seen more than once but under ten times. Trimming took off 6 bases at V and 8 bases at J, with 15 bases between the two ends. CDR1 and CDR2 (germline): SGDLS, YYNGEE. CDR3 size: 14 residues. This sequence originates from a man aged 60 to 75 with acute or convalescent COVID-19. The gene calls are TRBV9 and TRBJ1-6; D not resolved. The material sequenced was peripheral blood. Written as DNA, the CDR3 is TGTGCCAGCAACAACGGAGGATTCGATTCACCCCTCCACTTT. Its translation is CASNNGGFDSPLHF.